This T cell receptor beta chain appears in the sequencing data of a study of cytomegalovirus exposure and HLA in healthy donors. Across the study: Ancestry clustering placed 70% to 90% of several hundred genotyped donors in the Caucasian-associated cluster.

Samples came from healthy bone marrow donors. Primers for the PCR totalled 60 Vbeta and 13 Jbeta. This table comes from immunoSEQ multiplex PCR, and its TCRdb copy is limited to in-frame clones, with some not included. In the table there are some 80,000 clones, 78% of which are singletons. V lost 5 bases to trimming and J lost 3 bases; unmatched junction nucleotides: 5. Per germline, CDR1 MNHEY and CDR2 SVGAGI. There are 15 residues in the CDR3. On this clone: Its matching antigen is unknown.

Overall study results and limits: Usually a TCR sequence was rare, but some public TCRs were found in many donors. Later work showed greater clonal expansion in HLA-associated TCR beta chains than in equally common others.

The sequence came from a man between 18 and 35 years old in good health and CMV-seropositive. Sequences were obtained from PBMCs. The V and J genes are TRBV6-5 and TRBJ2-7; TRBD2 matches at 12 bases. The CDR3 bases are TGTGCCAGCAGTCGCCTGACTAGCGGGAGCTACGAGCAGTACTTC. Amino acids: CASSRLTSGSYEQYF.